The sequence of this T cell receptor (beta chain) was determined in a study of response to subunit inactivated influenza vaccine. Study-wide results and caveats: The study's authors posited that every seasonal influenza vaccination enlists few new T cells.

Germline V gene lookup returns CDR1 SGHDT and CDR2 YYEEEE. This CDR3 has 17 residues. Unmatched junction bases numbered 4, after V lost 0 bases and J lost 0 bases. TCRdb recomputed calls from the RT-PCR reads with MiXCR, one row per CDR3 protein. In the table there are 800,000 or so distinct CDR3 sequences, 21% of which are singletons. Turning to this clonotype: The target antigen is unknown.

This material consisted of PBMCs from blood, taken approximately 5 days after vaccination. This sequence originates from a man in his fifties or sixties who received an inactivated influenza vaccine. The chain is built from TRBV5-6 and TRBJ2-1; 9 bases map to TRBD2. CDR3 residues: CASSLAHSGSSYNEQFF. As DNA, the CDR3 is TGTGCCAGCAGCTTGGCCCATAGCGGGAGCTCCTACAATGAGCAGTTCTTC.